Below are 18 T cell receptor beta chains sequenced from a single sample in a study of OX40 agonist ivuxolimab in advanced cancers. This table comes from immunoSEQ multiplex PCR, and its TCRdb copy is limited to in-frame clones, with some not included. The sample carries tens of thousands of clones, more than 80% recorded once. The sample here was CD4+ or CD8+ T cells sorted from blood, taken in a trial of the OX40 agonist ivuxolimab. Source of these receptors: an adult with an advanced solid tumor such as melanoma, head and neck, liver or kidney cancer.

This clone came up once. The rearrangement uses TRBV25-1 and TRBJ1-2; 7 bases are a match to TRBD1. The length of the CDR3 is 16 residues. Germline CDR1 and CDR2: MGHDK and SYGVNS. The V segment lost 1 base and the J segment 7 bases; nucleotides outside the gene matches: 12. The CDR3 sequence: CASSESQGEALSGYTF. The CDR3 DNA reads TGTGCCAGCAGTGAATCCCAGGGGGAGGCTCTTTCTGGCTACACCTTC.

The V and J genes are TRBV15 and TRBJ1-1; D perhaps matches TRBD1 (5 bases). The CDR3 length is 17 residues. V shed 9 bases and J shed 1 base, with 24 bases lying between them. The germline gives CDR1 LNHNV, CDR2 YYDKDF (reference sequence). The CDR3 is CATKKGRFGTRNTEAFF. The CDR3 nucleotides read TGTGCCACTAAAAAGGGGCGGTTCGGGACGAGGAACACTGAAGCTTTCTTT.

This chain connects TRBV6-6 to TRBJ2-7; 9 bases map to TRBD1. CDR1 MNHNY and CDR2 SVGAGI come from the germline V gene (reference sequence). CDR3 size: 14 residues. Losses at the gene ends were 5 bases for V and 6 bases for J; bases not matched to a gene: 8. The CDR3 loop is CASSGMGQGGEQYF. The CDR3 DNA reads TGTGCCAGCAGTGGCATGGGACAGGGAGGCGAGCAGTACTTC.

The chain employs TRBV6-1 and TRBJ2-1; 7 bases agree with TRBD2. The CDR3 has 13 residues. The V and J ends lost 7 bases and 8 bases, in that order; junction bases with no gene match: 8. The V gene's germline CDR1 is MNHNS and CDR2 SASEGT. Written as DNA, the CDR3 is TGTGCCAGCAAGCCCCGGGGGGACGATGAGCAGTTCTTC. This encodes CASKPRGDDEQFF.

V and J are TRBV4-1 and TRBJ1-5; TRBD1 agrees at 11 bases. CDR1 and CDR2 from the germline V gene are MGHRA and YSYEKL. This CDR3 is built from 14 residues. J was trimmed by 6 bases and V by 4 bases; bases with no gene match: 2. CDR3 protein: CASSPDRGPQPQHF. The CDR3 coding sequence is TGCGCCAGCAGCCCGGACAGGGGGCCTCAGCCCCAGCATTTT.

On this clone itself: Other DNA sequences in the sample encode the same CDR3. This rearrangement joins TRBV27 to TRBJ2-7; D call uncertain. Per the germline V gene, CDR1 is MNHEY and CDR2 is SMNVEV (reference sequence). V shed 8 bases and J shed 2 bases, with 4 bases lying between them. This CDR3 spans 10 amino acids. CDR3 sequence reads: CASGTYEQYF. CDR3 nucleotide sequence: TGTGCCAGCGGAACCTACGAGCAGTACTTC.

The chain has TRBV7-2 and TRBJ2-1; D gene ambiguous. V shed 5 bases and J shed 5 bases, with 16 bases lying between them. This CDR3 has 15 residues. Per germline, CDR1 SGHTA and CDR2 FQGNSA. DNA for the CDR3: TGTGCCAGCAGCCAAAGCCCTGCCCCCGACAATGAGCAGTTCTTC. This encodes CASSQSPAPDNEQFF.

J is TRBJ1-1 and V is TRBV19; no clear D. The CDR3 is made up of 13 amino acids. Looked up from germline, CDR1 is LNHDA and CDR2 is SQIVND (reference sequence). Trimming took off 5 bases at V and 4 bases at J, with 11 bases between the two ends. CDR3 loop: CASSAGLITEAFF. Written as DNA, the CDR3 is TGTGCCAGTAGTGCGGGCCTTATCACTGAAGCTTTCTTT. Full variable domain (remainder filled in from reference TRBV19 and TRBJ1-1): DGGITQSPKYLFRKEGQNVTLSCEQNLNHDAMYWYRQDPGQGLRLIYYSQIVNDFQKGDIAEGYSVSREKKESFPLTVTSAQKNPTAFYLCASSAGLITEAFFGQGTRLTVV.

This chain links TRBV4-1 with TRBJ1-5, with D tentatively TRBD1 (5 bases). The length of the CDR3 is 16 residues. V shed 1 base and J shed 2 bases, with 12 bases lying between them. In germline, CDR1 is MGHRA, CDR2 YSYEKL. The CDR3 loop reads CASSQAAGLGNQPQHF. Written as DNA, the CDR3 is TGCGCCAGCAGCCAAGCGGCAGGGTTAGGCAATCAGCCCCAGCATTTT.

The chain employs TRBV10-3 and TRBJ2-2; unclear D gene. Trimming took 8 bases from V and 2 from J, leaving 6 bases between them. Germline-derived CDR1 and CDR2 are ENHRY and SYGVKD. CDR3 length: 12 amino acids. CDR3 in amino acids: CAIGLNTGELFF. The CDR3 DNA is TGTGCCATCGGTCTAAACACCGGGGAGCTGTTTTTT.

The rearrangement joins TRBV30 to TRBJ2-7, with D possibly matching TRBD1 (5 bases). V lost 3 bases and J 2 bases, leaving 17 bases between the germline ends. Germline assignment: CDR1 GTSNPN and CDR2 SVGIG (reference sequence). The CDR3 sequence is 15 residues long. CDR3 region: CAWSVGVTETYEQYF. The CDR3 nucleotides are TGTGCCTGGAGCGTAGGAGTGACAGAAACCTACGAGCAGTACTTC.

CDR3 DNA sequence: TGTGCCAGCAGCAGCACCGGGAGACCGATGGACAGTTCCTACGAGCAGTACTTC. Its translation: CASSSTGRPMDSSYEQYF. The gene calls are TRBV7-9 and TRBJ2-7, with D possibly called TRBD1 or TRBD2 (6 bases each). Trimming left V 5 bases short and J 1 base short, with 24 bases between. This CDR3 contains 18 residues. CDR1 is SEHNR, CDR2 FQNEAQ, per germline (reference sequence).

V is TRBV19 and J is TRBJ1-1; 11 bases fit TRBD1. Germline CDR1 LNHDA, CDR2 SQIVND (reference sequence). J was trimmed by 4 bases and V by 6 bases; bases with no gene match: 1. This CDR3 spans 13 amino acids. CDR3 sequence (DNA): TGTGCCAGTAGCGGGACAGGGGGCACTGAAGCTTTCTTT. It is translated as CASSGTGGTEAFF.

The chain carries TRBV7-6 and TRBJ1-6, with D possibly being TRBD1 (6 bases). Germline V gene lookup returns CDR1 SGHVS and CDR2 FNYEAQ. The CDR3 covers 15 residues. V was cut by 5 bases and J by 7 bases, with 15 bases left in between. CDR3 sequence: CASSRYRDDNSPLHF. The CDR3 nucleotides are TGTGCCAGCAGCCGATACAGGGATGACAATTCACCCCTCCACTTT.

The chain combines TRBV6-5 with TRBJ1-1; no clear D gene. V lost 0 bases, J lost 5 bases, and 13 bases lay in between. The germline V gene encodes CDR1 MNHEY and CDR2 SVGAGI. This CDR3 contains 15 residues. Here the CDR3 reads CASSYSYPPDTEAFF. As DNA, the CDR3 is TGTGCCAGCAGTTACTCATACCCTCCGGATACTGAAGCTTTCTTT.

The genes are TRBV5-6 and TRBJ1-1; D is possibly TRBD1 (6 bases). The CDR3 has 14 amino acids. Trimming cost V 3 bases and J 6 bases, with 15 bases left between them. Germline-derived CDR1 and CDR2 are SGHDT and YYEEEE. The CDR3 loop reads CASSWATGIAEAFF. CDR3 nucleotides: TGTGCCAGCAGCTGGGCGACAGGTATCGCTGAAGCTTTCTTT.

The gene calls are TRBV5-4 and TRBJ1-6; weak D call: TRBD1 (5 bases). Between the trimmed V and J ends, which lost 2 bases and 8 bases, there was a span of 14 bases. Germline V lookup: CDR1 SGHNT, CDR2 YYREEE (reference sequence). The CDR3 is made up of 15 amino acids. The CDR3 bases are TGTGCCAGCAGCTTCTCTTGGGGGGAGGATTCACCCCTCCACTTT. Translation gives CASSFSWGEDSPLHF.

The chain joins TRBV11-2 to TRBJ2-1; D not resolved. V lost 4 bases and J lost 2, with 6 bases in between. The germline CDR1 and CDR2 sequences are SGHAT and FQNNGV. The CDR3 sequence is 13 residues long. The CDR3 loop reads CASSSGPYNEQFF. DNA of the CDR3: TGTGCCAGCAGCTCCGGGCCCTACAATGAGCAGTTCTTC.